The entry below gives a single T cell receptor beta chain sequence along with its context. This sample is drawn from a study of T cells after yellow fever vaccination. Researchers made TCR cDNA using 5'RACE template switching, and this step added a universal primer site and UMIs. TCRdb re-called the 5' RACE reads through MiXCR, storing one row per CDR3 protein. Among approximately 600,000 distinct CDR3 sequences, 9% to 15% were seen once, and the ten largest hold around 14%. This material consisted of PBMCs, taken on the day of the yellow fever booster vaccination. This receptor was obtained from a young man who received the YFV17D yellow fever vaccine.

DNA of the CDR3: TGTGCCAGCAGCCGGGAGGGTACTTGGGGGGCCAACGTCCTGACTTTC. Its protein is CASSREGTWGANVLTF. V is TRBV7-2 and J is TRBJ2-6, with 8 bases identical to TRBD2. Looked up from germline, CDR1 is SGHTA and CDR2 is FQGNSA. V lost 5 bases, J lost 4 bases, and 7 bases stayed unmatched. The CDR3 length is 16 residues.